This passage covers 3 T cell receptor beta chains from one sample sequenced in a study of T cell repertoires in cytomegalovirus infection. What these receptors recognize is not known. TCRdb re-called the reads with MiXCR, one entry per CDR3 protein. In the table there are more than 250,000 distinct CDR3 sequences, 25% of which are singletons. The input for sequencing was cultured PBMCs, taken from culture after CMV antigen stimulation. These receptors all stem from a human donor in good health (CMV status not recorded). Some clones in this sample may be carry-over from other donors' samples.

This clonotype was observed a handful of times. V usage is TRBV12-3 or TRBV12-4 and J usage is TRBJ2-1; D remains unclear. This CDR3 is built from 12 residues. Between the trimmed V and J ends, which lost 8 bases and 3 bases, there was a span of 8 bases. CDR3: CASVGSYNEQFF. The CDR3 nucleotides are TGTGCCAGCGTAGGCAGCTACAATGAGCAGTTCTTC.

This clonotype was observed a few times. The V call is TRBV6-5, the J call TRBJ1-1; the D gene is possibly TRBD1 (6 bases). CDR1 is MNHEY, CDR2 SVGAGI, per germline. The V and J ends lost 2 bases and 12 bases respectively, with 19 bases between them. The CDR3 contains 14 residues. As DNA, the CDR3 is TGTGCCAGCAGTTACGAAGGGGGTCGGCCTAAAACTTTCTTT. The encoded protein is CASSYEGGRPKTFF.

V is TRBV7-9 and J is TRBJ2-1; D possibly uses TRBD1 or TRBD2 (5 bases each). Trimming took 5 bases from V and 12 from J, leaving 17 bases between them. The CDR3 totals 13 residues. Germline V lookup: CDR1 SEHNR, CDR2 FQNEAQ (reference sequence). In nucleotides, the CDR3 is TGTGCCAGCAGCCGGGGCTTCGAGGGTTGGCAGTTCTTC. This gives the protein CASSRGFEGWQFF.